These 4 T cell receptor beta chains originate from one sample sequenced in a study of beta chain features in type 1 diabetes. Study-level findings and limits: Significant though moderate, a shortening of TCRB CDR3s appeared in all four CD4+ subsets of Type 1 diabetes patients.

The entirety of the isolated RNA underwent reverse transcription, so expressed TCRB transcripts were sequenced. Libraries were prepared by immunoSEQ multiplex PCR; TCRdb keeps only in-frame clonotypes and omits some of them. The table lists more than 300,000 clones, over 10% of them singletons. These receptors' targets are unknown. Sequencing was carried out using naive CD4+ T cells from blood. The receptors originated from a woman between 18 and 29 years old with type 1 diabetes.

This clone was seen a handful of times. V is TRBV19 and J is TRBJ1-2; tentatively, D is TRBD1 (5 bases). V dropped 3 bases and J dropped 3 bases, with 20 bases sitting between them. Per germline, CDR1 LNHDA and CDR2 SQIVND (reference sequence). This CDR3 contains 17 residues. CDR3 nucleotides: TGTGCCAGTAGTATTGTGGGACTCCAAAGCCGTGACTATGGCTACACCTTC. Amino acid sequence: CASSIVGLQSRDYGYTF.

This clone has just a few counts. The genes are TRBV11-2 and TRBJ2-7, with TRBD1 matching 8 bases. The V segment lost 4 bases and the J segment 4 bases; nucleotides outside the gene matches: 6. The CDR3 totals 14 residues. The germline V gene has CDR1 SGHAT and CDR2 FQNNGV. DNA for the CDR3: TGTGCCAGCAGCTCGTACCGGACAGGGTACGAGCAGTACTTC. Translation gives CASSSYRTGYEQYF.

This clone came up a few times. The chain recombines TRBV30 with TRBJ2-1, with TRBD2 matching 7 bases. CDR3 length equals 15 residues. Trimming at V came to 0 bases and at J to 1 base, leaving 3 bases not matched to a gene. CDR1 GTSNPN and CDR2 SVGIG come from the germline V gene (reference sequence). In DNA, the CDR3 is TGTGCCTGGAGTGTGGCTAGCGGTTCCTACAATGAGCAGTTCTTC. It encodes CAWSVASGSYNEQFF. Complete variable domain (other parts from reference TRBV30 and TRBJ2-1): SQTIHQWPATLVQPVGSPLSLECTVEGTSNPNLYWYRQAAGRGLQLLFYSVGIGQISSEVPQNLSASRPQDRQFILSSKKLLLSDSGFYLCAWSVASGSYNEQFFGPGTRLTVL.

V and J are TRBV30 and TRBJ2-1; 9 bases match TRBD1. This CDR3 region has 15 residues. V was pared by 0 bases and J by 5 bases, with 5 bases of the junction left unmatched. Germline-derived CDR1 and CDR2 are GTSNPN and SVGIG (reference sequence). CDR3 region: CAWSVGDRANNEQFF. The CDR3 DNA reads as TGTGCCTGGAGTGTAGGGGACAGGGCCAACAATGAGCAGTTCTTC.